This entry lists 20 T cell receptor beta chains sequenced from one sample in a study of shared clonotypes between healthy human individuals (TCRdb year 2020). CD8 naive samples were CD45RO-negative cells positively selected for CCR7, giving a CD45RA+CCR7+ population that excluded TemRA cells. Libraries were prepared through the immunoSEQ multiplex PCR assay. TCRdb re-hosts the immuneACCESS table, in-frame sequences only. Its copies lack some clones; in the studies checked, an unresolved V gene accounts for under half of them, and the cause for the rest is not known. Across this sample there are a few hundred thousand clones, with roughly 96% seen only once. Around 0.11% of the sample comes from the top ten. Sequenced sample: naive CD8+ T cells sorted from blood. The cell subset or site label corresponds to: CD45RA+CCR7+. The receptors stem from a woman aged 25 to 45 in good health.

J is TRBJ1-1 and V is TRBV19; possibly TRBD1 for D (6 bases). Per germline, CDR1 LNHDA and CDR2 SQIVND (reference sequence). V lost 3 bases and J lost 3, with 8 bases in between. The CDR3 contains 13 residues. The CDR3 nucleotides are TGTGCCAGTAGTATGGGGGGGCACACTGAAGCTTTCTTT. This gives the protein CASSMGGHTEAFF.

A remark on this clone: The same CDR3 can be traced to other DNA sequences in this sample. The chain's CDR3 is CASSFGRSYEQYF. The CDR3 DNA is TGTGCCAGCAGTTTCGGCCGCTCCTACGAGCAGTACTTC. This chain uses TRBV27 with TRBJ2-7; D gene ambiguous. CDR1 MNHEY and CDR2 SMNVEV come from the germline V gene (reference sequence). V lost 3 bases and J lost 0, with 6 bases in between. The CDR3 spans 13 residues.

The CDR3 reads CATSSLAGTEQYF. CDR3 DNA: TGTGCCACCAGCAGCCTAGCGGGAACGGAGCAGTACTTC. The V gene is TRBV15, the J gene TRBJ2-7; TRBD2 agrees at 9 bases. The CDR3 contains 13 residues. Looked up from germline, CDR1 is LNHNV and CDR2 is YYDKDF (reference sequence). V shed 3 bases, J shed 7 bases, and the junction held 4 bases outside the gene matches.

As regards this clone: Because it lacks the conserved phenylalanine or tryptophan at the end, this CDR3 is likely a read error. The V and J genes are TRBV28 and TRBJ1-2; D is unclear. V shed 3 bases and J shed 6 bases, with 14 bases lying between them. The germline CDR1 and CDR2 sequences are MDHEN and SYDVKM. The CDR3 is made up of 14 amino acids. The CDR3 reads CASSFPGLEDGYTS. In DNA, the CDR3 is TGTGCCAGCAGTTTCCCCGGATTGGAGGATGGCTACACCTCC.

V gene TRBV4-1 combines with J gene TRBJ2-1; D is unclear. The germline gives CDR1 MGHRA, CDR2 YSYEKL. V dropped 0 bases and J dropped 2 bases, with 17 bases sitting between them. The CDR3 length is 18 residues. CDR3 sequence reads: CASSQDLSLGVAYNEQFF. The DNA for the CDR3 is TGCGCCAGCAGCCAAGATTTATCTTTAGGCGTCGCCTACAATGAGCAGTTCTTC.

This chain uses TRBV25-1 with TRBJ2-5; 9 bases are a match to TRBD1. The CDR3 runs to 11 residues. V dropped 10 bases and J dropped 10; count of bases not matched to a gene: 7. Germline CDR1 and CDR2: MGHDK and SYGVNS. The CDR3 loop reads CATRQGGGQYF. The DNA of the CDR3 is TGTGCCACACGACAGGGGGGTGGCCAGTACTTC.

This chain connects TRBV7-9 to TRBJ2-7; 11 nucleotides agree with TRBD2. The CDR3 spans 16 residues. Per germline, CDR1 SEHNR and CDR2 FQNEAQ (reference sequence). Trimming removed 5 bases from V and 4 bases from J; junction bases left unmatched: 10. The CDR3 region is CASSGTLAGGRYEQYF. The CDR3 nucleotides are TGTGCCAGCAGCGGGACCTTAGCGGGAGGGAGGTACGAGCAGTACTTC.

This chain joins TRBV29-1 and TRBJ2-7; D unclear. The V end lost 4 bases, the J end lost 6 bases, and 10 bases lay between the germline ends. Germline V CDR1 and CDR2: SQVTM, ANQGSEA. The CDR3 has 11 amino acids. The CDR3 DNA is TGCAGCGTTGGAGTGGGAAGCGAGCAGTACTTC. This translates into CSVGVGSEQYF.

The rearrangement uses TRBV4-2 and TRBJ2-7; perhaps TRBD2 as D (7 bases). V lost 4 bases, J lost 4 bases, and 14 bases lay in between. Looked up from germline, CDR1 is LGHNA and CDR2 is YNFKEQ. This CDR3 has 14 residues. The CDR3 sequence: CASSPGLGGYEQYF. The CDR3 DNA reads TGTGCCAGCAGCCCTGGACTAGGGGGTTACGAGCAGTACTTC.

The chain joins TRBV5-4 to TRBJ2-3; no clear D gene. The CDR3 has 13 residues. Germline V lookup: CDR1 SGHNT, CDR2 YYREEE (reference sequence). Trimming left V 0 bases short and J 6 bases short, with 8 bases between. The CDR3 nucleotides are TGTGCCAGCAGCTTGGGGTCTTGGGATACGCAGTATTTT. As protein: CASSLGSWDTQYF.

CDR3: CASSSGPSWLADNEQFF. CDR3 nucleotides: TGCGCCAGCAGCTCGGGGCCCTCCTGGCTAGCAGACAATGAGCAGTTCTTC. The V and J genes are TRBV5-1 and TRBJ2-1; D is tentatively TRBD1 or TRBD2 (5 bases each). The CDR3 length is 17 residues. V was trimmed by 3 bases and J by 5 bases, leaving 21 bases between them. From germline, CDR1 is SGHRS and CDR2 YFSETQ.

This rearrangement joins TRBV6-4 to TRBJ1-3; weak D call: TRBD1 (5 bases). This CDR3 is built from 17 residues. V was clipped by 2 bases and J by 0 bases, with 14 bases between them. In germline, CDR1 is MRHNA, CDR2 SNTAGT. CDR3 nucleotides: TGTGCCAGCAGTGACCTCTCAGGGTCGGGCTCTGGAAACACCATATATTTT. Protein product: CASSDLSGSGSGNTIYF.

J is TRBJ2-1 and V is TRBV7-2; D is unclear. Trimming cost V 8 bases and J 0 bases, with 14 bases left between them. The V gene's germline CDR1 is SGHTA and CDR2 FQGNSA. This CDR3 has 15 residues. The CDR3 DNA follows: TGTGCCAGCCGTTTTGGATCCCGCTCCTACAATGAGCAGTTCTTC. Amino acid sequence: CASRFGSRSYNEQFF.

This chain uses TRBV19 with TRBJ2-2; D is perhaps TRBD1 or TRBD2 (5 bases each). Germline CDR1 and CDR2: LNHDA and SQIVND (reference sequence). The CDR3 consists of 19 residues. V was cut by 0 bases and J by 2 bases, with 19 bases left in between. For the CDR3, the DNA is TGTGCCAGTAGTATAGATCGGGTTTCGTGGGGACCTAACACCGGGGAGCTGTTTTTT. Translating gives CASSIDRVSWGPNTGELFF.

The rearrangement links TRBV27 to TRBJ1-1; 9 bases agree with TRBD1. The J segment lost 3 bases and the V segment lost 6 bases, leaving 8 bases of the junction unmatched. Germline V CDR1 and CDR2: MNHEY, SMNVEV (reference sequence). There are 15 residues in the CDR3. CDR3 nucleotides: TGTGCCAGCAGCTCGGGACAGGGAACCTACACTGAAGCTTTCTTT. This sequence encodes CASSSGQGTYTEAFF.

The chain recombines TRBV11-2 with TRBJ2-7; 7 bases agree with TRBD2. This CDR3 comprises 16 residues. Germline loops: CDR1 SGHAT, CDR2 FQNNGV. The V gene end was trimmed by 3 bases and the J gene end by 0 bases; junction bases not matched to a gene: 8. The CDR3 DNA is TGTGCCAGCAGCTTCGTCCGCGGGGGAAGCTCCTACGAGCAGTACTTC. This sequence encodes CASSFVRGGSSYEQYF.

The chain carries TRBV11-3 and TRBJ2-1; maybe TRBD2 (6 bases). V was trimmed by 1 base and J by 8 bases, leaving 15 bases between them. Germline loops: CDR1 SGHNT, CDR2 YENEEA. This CDR3 contains 15 residues. The CDR3 sequence: CASSLGRDGGDEQFF. CDR3 sequence (DNA): TGTGCCAGCAGCTTAGGGAGAGACGGGGGAGATGAGCAGTTCTTC.

The chain recombines TRBV7-8 with TRBJ1-1, with D perhaps TRBD1 (5 bases). The V end lost 1 base, the J end lost 4 bases, and 13 bases lay between the germline ends. CDR3 length: 15 amino acids. Germline CDR1 is SGHVS and CDR2 is FQNEAQ. The CDR3 DNA reads as TGTGCCAGCAGCTTAGGCCCAGGGATGGGCACTGAAGCTTTCTTT. Its protein is CASSLGPGMGTEAFF.

The rearrangement links TRBV11-2 to TRBJ1-1; TRBD1 is a possible D gene (6 bases). The germline CDR1 and CDR2 sequences are SGHAT and FQNNGV. Between the trimmed V and J ends, which lost 5 bases and 4 bases, there was a span of 14 bases. The length of the CDR3 is 14 residues. The CDR3 nucleotides read TGTGCCAGCAGCCCAGGGGTGGCGGGCACTGAAGCTTTCTTT. It codes for CASSPGVAGTEAFF.

This clone was observed once. V is TRBV29-1 and J is TRBJ2-7; maybe TRBD2 (5 bases). Germline lookup yields CDR1 SQVTM and CDR2 ANQGSEA. V dropped 1 base and J dropped 3 bases, with 25 bases sitting between them. The CDR3 totals 18 residues. CDR3 coding DNA: TGCAGCGTTGAAGCAGCCAGTGGGTTACCTCGGGGAGACTACGAGCAGTACTTC. Translated: CSVEAASGLPRGDYEQYF.